This is a list of T cell receptor beta chains from one sample in a study of cytomegalovirus exposure and HLA in healthy donors. The repertoire was sequenced with immunoSEQ multiplex PCR; TCRdb's copy has only in-frame clones and lacks some. Of tens of thousands of clones listed, 75% were seen once; the top ten hold around 7%. Sequences were obtained from PBMCs. The receptors come from a woman aged 40 to 49 in good health and CMV-seronegative. CDR3s include the opening cysteine and the closing phenylalanine or tryptophan. The D gene is left open where the match is weak. A row's size may be missing; if present it is once, few, many or a size class.

D gene: TRBD1
J gene: TRBJ2-1
V gene: TRBV29-1
clone size: -
CDR3 DNA: TGCAGCGTTGAGACTCGGGACAGGGCATACAATGAGCAGTTCTTC
CDR3 protein: CSVETRDRAYNEQFF

D gene: -
J gene: TRBJ1-1
V gene: TRBV19
clone size: -
CDR3 DNA: TGTGCCAGTAGCTATTTTAGGCGAGACAGGAACACTGAAGCTTTCTTT
CDR3 protein: CASSYFRRDRNTEAFF

D gene: -
J gene: TRBJ2-7
V gene: TRBV7-8
clone size: once
CDR3 DNA: TGTGCCAGCAGCTTAGTTCTGGCAGGCTCCTACGAGCAGTACTTC
CDR3 protein: CASSLVLAGSYEQYF

D gene: TRBD1
J gene: TRBJ1-3
V gene: TRBV30
clone size: -
CDR3 DNA: TGTGCCTGGGCAGTCCGGACAGGGCCTGGAAACACCATATATTTT
CDR3 protein: CAWAVRTGPGNTIYF

D gene: TRBD2
J gene: TRBJ2-1
V gene: TRBV11-1
clone size: -
CDR3 DNA: TGTGCCAGCATTCGGAGGGCTAGCGGGGGAAACAATGAGCAGTTCTTC
CDR3 protein: CASIRRASGGNNEQFF

D gene: -
J gene: TRBJ2-7
V gene: TRBV5-6
clone size: -
CDR3 DNA: TGTGCCAGCAGCTTTCAGGGGCTCAACGAGCAGTACTTC
CDR3 protein: CASSFQGLNEQYF

D gene: TRBD2
J gene: TRBJ2-5
V gene: TRBV4-1
clone size: -
CDR3 DNA: TGCGCCAGCAGCCCAAATCATAGCGGGCAAGAGACCCAGTACTTC
CDR3 protein: CASSPNHSGQETQYF

D gene: -
J gene: TRBJ2-6
V gene: TRBV5-4
clone size: -
CDR3 DNA: TGTGCCAGCAGCTTACGAGGGTCTGGGGCCAACGTCCTGACTTTC
CDR3 protein: CASSLRGSGANVLTF

D gene: -
J gene: TRBJ1-4
V gene: TRBV2
clone size: -
CDR3 DNA: TGTGCCAGCAGGGCCGGACCGGGAAATGAAAAACTGTTTTTT
CDR3 protein: CASRAGPGNEKLFF

D gene: TRBD2
J gene: TRBJ2-1
V gene: TRBV6-6
clone size: -
CDR3 DNA: TGTGCCAGCAGTTGGACTAGCGGGCCCCCCTACAATGAGCAGTTCTTC
CDR3 protein: CASSWTSGPPYNEQFF

D gene: -
J gene: TRBJ1-1
V gene: TRBV10-3
clone size: once
CDR3 DNA: TGTGCCATCACTAAAGACAGGAACCCCACTGAAGCTTTCTTT
CDR3 protein: CAITKDRNPTEAFF

D gene: TRBD2
J gene: TRBJ2-5
V gene: TRBV11-2
clone size: -
CDR3 DNA: TGTGCCAGCAGCTCGGGACTAGCGGGAGACTCCCAGTACTTC
CDR3 protein: CASSSGLAGDSQYF

D gene: -
J gene: TRBJ2-2
V gene: TRBV2
clone size: -
CDR3 DNA: TGTGCCAGCAGTGGGGGCCTGACAGGGAGGACGCAGGACACCGGGGAGCTGTTTTTT
CDR3 protein: CASSGGLTGRTQDTGELFF

D gene: TRBD2
J gene: TRBJ2-7
V gene: TRBV28
clone size: few
CDR3 DNA: TGTGCCAGCGCAGCGGGGGTTCACGAGCAGTACTTC
CDR3 protein: CASAAGVHEQYF

D gene: TRBD2
J gene: TRBJ2-1
V gene: TRBV7-9
clone size: -
CDR3 DNA: TGTGCCAGCAGCCCGCCCTTTAGGACTAGCGTTACCAATGAGCAGTTCTTC
CDR3 protein: CASSPPFRTSVTNEQFF

D gene: -
J gene: TRBJ2-2
V gene: TRBV28
clone size: -
CDR3 DNA: TGTGCCAGCAGGCAGGCTGTGGAGCTGTTTTTT
CDR3 protein: CASRQAVELFF

D gene: TRBD2
J gene: TRBJ2-7
V gene: TRBV10-2
clone size: -
CDR3 DNA: TGCGCCAGCAGGGAATTAGCGGGAAGCTCCTACGAGCAGTACTTC
CDR3 protein: CASRELAGSSYEQYF

D gene: TRBD2
J gene: TRBJ2-5
V gene: TRBV5-5
clone size: -
CDR3 DNA: TGTGCCAGCAGCTTGAGAGCTAGCGGGAAGGGAGAGACCCAGTACTTC
CDR3 protein: CASSLRASGKGETQYF